This T cell receptor beta chain was identified during a study of naive and memory T cell subsets (dated by TCRdb to between 2016 and 2019). Broadly, across the study: The figure summarizing these samples reported approximately ten blood donors, 7 tuberculin skin test biopsies and 3 saline control biopsies. PCR2 was typically run as a SYBR Green qPCR and stopped at a set threshold, although low-input samples could use end-point PCR of about 6 cycles instead.

Overall study results and their limits: The RNA-based method was acknowledged as potentially sensitive to TCR transcript changes with T cell activation and differentiation.

Preparation of the library involved 5' RACE. The ligated cDNA was amplified in four rounds of PCR with nested alpha and beta constant region primers together with the SP2 primer. TCR RNA was reverse transcribed with SuperScript IV using alpha and beta constant region primers for the blood and skin samples. An oligonucleotide carrying the Illumina SP2 primer and a UMI was ligated to the cDNA 3' end using T4 RNA ligase 1. To prevent hairpin formation, the 12-nucleotide UMI was made up of two random hexamers with an eight-base spacer between them. TCR alpha and beta chain libraries were processed separately from the second PCR onward, with dual indexing for multiplexing. After pooling, the indexed libraries were analyzed by capillary electrophoresis and sequenced on either an Illumina MiSeq or NextSeq. To boost base diversity and improve cluster recognition, PhiX DNA at about 5-7.5% was spiked into the libraries. From the authors' description of their analysis: UMIs were extracted from read 2 by Demultiplexor and combined with the TCR sequence from read 1, and reads were split according to sample indices. V and J genes and V-J junctions were identified by Decombinator, which gave every TCR a five-part identifier that included V and J deletions. Collapsinator relied on UMIs to correct both sequencing errors and PCR amplification heterogeneity, producing a UMI-based abundance for each TCR. CDR3Translator converted identifiers to nucleotide sequence, translated to amino acids, and extracted CDR3 regions using terminal motifs. After normalization to the amount of input RNA, the error-corrected alpha and beta TCR counts from blood and from skin were compared. In-frame beta chains were kept once TCRdb had trimmed the public reads at Q25 with fastp and called clones with MiXCR. Duplicate CDR3 protein sequences are folded into a single record with the most common DNA and genes. Here the V and J calls rest on TCRdb's processing, not on the authors' analysis. In this sample the table shows more than 45,000 distinct CDR3 sequences, around 5% of which occur a single time. Clones ranked in the top ten supply about 0.8% of the sample.

Using 3' ligation of a UMI-containing oligonucleotide to TCR cDNA, the study laid out a robust and sensitive protocol to amplify, sequence and analyze TCRs. For whole blood analysis, 2.5 ml of peripheral blood was collected from healthy adult volunteers into Tempus tubes, and RNA was extracted following the manufacturer's instructions. Total RNA was treated with RQ1 DNase, without cell sorting, prior to reverse transcription, with an input of about 1 to 1,100 ng being targeted. Libraries were prepared from skin biopsies and whole blood to test how robust the pipeline was in samples where T cells are a minority population. CDR1 DFQATT and CDR2 SNEGSKA were looked up in the germline V gene (reference sequence). The junction carries 13 bases between V and J, which are trimmed by 3 bases and 4 bases respectively. Its CDR3 holds 15 amino acids, cysteine through phenylalanine. Solely the CDR3 DNA is kept, with 45 bases framed from the first base.

This clonotype was found many times. Its recognized antigen is unknown. There are no base qualities to consult, and no much larger clone falls within one base. The sequence was collected from a female donor in good health. The sequence links TRBV20-1 to TRBJ2-6; D gene: possibly TRBD1, on 6 matching bases. The DNA is TGCAGTGCTAGTGGGGGCCGTTTGGGGGCCAACGTCCTGACTTTC. The encoded protein is CSASGGRLGANVLTF.